The entry below describes one T cell receptor (beta chain). In this sample, this clone turned up a few times. Its antigen has not been determined. Qualities for individual bases were not recorded, and no much larger clone is one base off. Each donor gave one peripheral blood draw, averaging approximately 120 mL, which was collected into heparinised tubes. Using a panel that included CD45RO, CCR7, CD25, CD127, CD95 and CD27, naive, central memory, regulatory and stem cell-like memory CD4+ T cells were sorted on a BD FACSAria II. Purity was above 95% for every sorted population. PBMCs were isolated right away by Lymphoprep density gradient centrifugation and were stained directly, without culture. Samples were stained and sorted in pairs, with one healthy donor and one patient per experiment, so that batch effects were minimized. The High Capacity cDNA Reverse Transcription Kit was used to reverse transcribe all of the isolated RNA, meaning that expressed TCRB transcripts were what got sequenced. Naive, central memory and regulatory T cell samples underwent deep immunoSEQ sequencing, averaging around 3.7 million total reads per sample. Sorted cells were lysed in RLT buffer and RNA was extracted with DNase-treated RNeasy Micro or Mini kits, depending on cell number. To prevent cross-contamination, each cell subset was processed individually, whereas patient and healthy donor samples were processed jointly. The immunoSEQ multiplex PCR was used to amplify TCRB sequences from cDNA, yielding 87-bp fragments that span the CDR3 region. Sequencing of the amplicons was performed on the Illumina HiSeq platform. Per the source publication's procedure: Synthetic template baselines were used to correct PCR bias computationally, reads within Hamming distance 2 were collapsed, and singletons that could not be merged were discarded. Reads were aligned to IMGT to assign V, D and J genes, CDR3 length, and insertions or deletions at six rearrangement sites. Within each subset, clonotype counts were normalized to sorted cell number, after which true diversity and Gini coefficients were computed with the tcR R package. The overlap coefficient, calculated on TCRB nucleotide sequences, was used to measure repertoire sharing. Out-of-frame TCRB sequences from naive cells were analyzed as a proxy for the pre-selection repertoire. Entries here come from immuneACCESS through TCRdb and include only in-frame sequences with V and J called. Some clones fail to appear in such tables; in the studies checked, an unresolved V gene covers under half of the shortfall, and the cause of the remainder is unknown. V, J and clone size were drawn from that table, and D and trimming were deduced from the DNA. This sample comprises hundreds of thousands of clones, over 11% of them detected only once. The ten most abundant clones make up about 0.034% of the sample.

The sample is drawn from a study of beta chain features in type 1 diabetes listed by TCRdb under 2018. As for the study more broadly: Mean age, gender distribution, total cell number and subset yield did not differ between patients and healthy donors. In the study, recently diagnosed type 1 diabetes patients and matched healthy donors were compared on the TCRB repertoires of their sorted circulating CD4+ T cell subsets. Naive and central memory subsets were obtained from all 30 or so donors, but regulatory and stem cell-like memory subsets were isolated from only 8 patients and roughly 8 healthy donors. Across all samples, fewer than 110,000,000 sorted cells were examined, and cell number per subset correlated strongly with RNA yield.

The CDR3 measures 10 amino acids from cysteine to phenylalanine. Just the 30-base CDR3 DNA is kept, in frame starting at base 1. V gives up 7 bases and J gives up 6 bases, and the segment between their germline ends measures 9 bases. CDR1 and CDR2, looked up from the germline V gene, are SQVTM and ANQGSEA. The paper as a whole reports these results and caveats: Patients with type 1 diabetes made fewer insertions and deleted more nucleotides at VDJ recombination sites, implying thymic rearrangement abnormalities. Naive, central memory and regulatory TCRB repertoires appeared to be more similar among patients than among healthy donors. Sequencing cDNA rather than genomic DNA could over-represent highly expressing activated cells, although activation and CD3 levels did not differ between groups. Only small numbers of individuals were included in the HLA sub-analyses, which left unresolved whether HLA type had any influence on TCRB rearrangement. A moderate but significant shortening of TCRB CDR3 length was observed in type 1 diabetes patients in all four CD4+ subsets. PCR might favor shorter templates, but patient and control samples were amplified and corrected together, so any skew would affect both groups equally.

This TCR was recovered from a man aged 25-45 years in good health. The chain was built from TRBV29-1 and TRBJ1-2, with the D gene not clear enough to name. The specimen sequenced was naive CD4+ T cells from blood. The intended sense of this specimen's cell subset or site label: true naive CD4+ T cells. CDR3 loop: CSEREDGYTF. The base sequence is TGCAGCGAGAGGGAGGATGGCTACACCTTC.